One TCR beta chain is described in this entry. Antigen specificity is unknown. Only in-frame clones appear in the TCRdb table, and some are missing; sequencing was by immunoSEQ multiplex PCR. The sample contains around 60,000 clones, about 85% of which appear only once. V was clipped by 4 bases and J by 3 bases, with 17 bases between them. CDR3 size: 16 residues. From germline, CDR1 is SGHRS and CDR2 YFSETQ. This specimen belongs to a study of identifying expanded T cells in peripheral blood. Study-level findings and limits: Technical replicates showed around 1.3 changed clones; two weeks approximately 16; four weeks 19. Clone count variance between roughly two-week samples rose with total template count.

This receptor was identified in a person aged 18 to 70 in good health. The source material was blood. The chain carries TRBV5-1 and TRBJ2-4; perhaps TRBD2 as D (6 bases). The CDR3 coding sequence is TGCGCCAGCAGCGACAGTCTTAGCGGCCTCAAAAACATTCAGTACTTC. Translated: CASSDSLSGLKNIQYF.